The 30 T cell receptor beta chains below all came from one sample that was sequenced in a study of blood T cell repertoires in COVID-19. The assay was immunoSEQ multiplex PCR, and TCRdb's table has in-frame clones only and misses some. Here the sample spans 250,000 or so clones, about 88% being singletons. The sequenced sample was peripheral blood. The source of these receptors is a woman in her seventies with active or convalescent COVID-19.

The chain is built from TRBV2 and TRBJ2-7; D might be TRBD1 (5 bases). CDR1 is SNHLY and CDR2 is FYNNEI in the germline V gene. The CDR3 has 13 residues. V was pared by 6 bases and J by 0 bases, with 9 bases between. Written as DNA, the CDR3 is TGTGCCAGCAGGACAGACTTCTCCTACGAGCAGTACTTC. Residues: CASRTDFSYEQYF.

The rearrangement links TRBV19 to TRBJ2-2; the match to TRBD2 covers 10 bases. Trimming took 10 bases from V and 6 from J; bases not matched to a gene: 8. The CDR3 has 14 amino acids. Germline CDR1 reads LNHDA; CDR2 reads SQIVND (reference sequence). CDR3 DNA: TGTGCCACCAAAGCGGGGGGGCGAGCCGGGGAGCTGTTTTTT. Protein: CATKAGGRAGELFF. Combining the CDR3 with reference TRBV19 and TRBJ2-2 gives the whole variable domain DGGITQSPKYLFRKEGQNVTLSCEQNLNHDAMYWYRQDPGQGLRLIYYSQIVNDFQKGDIAEGYSVSREKKESFPLTVTSAQKNPTAFYLCATKAGGRAGELFFGEGSRLTVL.

The rearrangement uses TRBV6-1 and TRBJ2-5; TRBD2 matches at 9 bases. CDR3 length equals 15 residues. V was pared by 3 bases and J by 7 bases, with 9 bases of the junction left unmatched. The germline CDR1 and CDR2 sequences are MNHNS and SASEGT. DNA of the CDR3: TGTGCCAGCAGTGATTCGGCTAGCGGGGCCTGGACCCAGTACTTC. Amino acid sequence: CASSDSASGAWTQYF.

J is TRBJ2-5 and V is TRBV15; TRBD2 agrees at 12 bases. There are 17 residues in the CDR3. Germline values: CDR1 LNHNV, CDR2 YYDKDF (reference sequence). After removal of 3 bases from V and 4 bases from J, the junction contained 9 bases not matched to a gene. CDR3 sequence: CATSSRRLAGGRETQYF. The CDR3 DNA follows: TGTGCCACCAGCAGTCGGAGGCTAGCGGGGGGGCGAGAGACCCAGTACTTC.

The chain is built from TRBV9 and TRBJ2-1; TRBD1 agrees at 7 bases. CDR1 is SGDLS and CDR2 is YYNGEE in the germline V gene. The junction had 6 bases not matched to a gene; V was cut back by 4 bases and J by 5 bases. This CDR3 has 14 residues. The CDR3: CASSPWTGDNEQFF. CDR3 nucleotides: TGTGCCAGCAGCCCTTGGACAGGAGACAATGAGCAGTTCTTC.

The J gene is TRBJ2-5, the V gene TRBV29-1, with D maybe TRBD2 (6 bases). This CDR3 comprises 15 residues. Germline CDR1 reads SQVTM; CDR2 reads ANQGSEA. Trimming removed 4 bases from V and 4 bases from J, with 19 bases in between. In DNA, the CDR3 is TGCAGCGTTGGTCCCCTACGGGGGTCAACAGAGACCCAGTACTTC. Translated, it gives CSVGPLRGSTETQYF.

V and J are TRBV19 and TRBJ1-2, with a tentative D call TRBD1 (5 bases). Germline values: CDR1 LNHDA, CDR2 SQIVND (reference sequence). This CDR3 has 15 residues. The V end lost 5 bases, the J end lost 2 bases, and 15 bases lay between the germline ends. The CDR3 DNA is TGTGCCAGTAGTGAGAACTCACAGGCAAACTATGGCTACACCTTC. Translation gives CASSENSQANYGYTF.

The chain employs TRBV5-5 and TRBJ2-7, with D possibly being TRBD1 (7 bases). Germline V CDR1 and CDR2: SGHKS, YYEKEE (reference sequence). Trimming took 7 bases from V and 4 from J, leaving 21 bases between them. This CDR3 comprises 15 residues. The CDR3, as DNA: TGTGCCAGCCACCCGGAGGGGGCTCTTCGATACGAGCAGTACTTC. Its protein is CASHPEGALRYEQYF.

This clone was seen once. In nucleotides, the CDR3 is TGCGCCAGCAGCTCGGACAGGGCGGTTTGGACTGAAGCTTTCTTT. It is translated as CASSSDRAVWTEAFF. The chain recombines TRBV5-1 with TRBJ1-1, with 8 bases matching TRBD1. V was clipped by 3 bases and J by 5 bases; unmatched bases: 9. Germline CDR1 and CDR2: SGHRS and YFSETQ. CDR3 size: 15 residues.

This clone was counted only a few times. The chain recombines TRBV10-2 with TRBJ1-2, with D perhaps TRBD1 (5 bases). The CDR3 is made up of 13 amino acids. The germline V gene has CDR1 WSHSY and CDR2 SAAADI. V lost 6 bases, J lost 8 bases, and 16 bases lay in between. Written as DNA, the CDR3 is TGCGCCAGCAGAGACTTCGGGGGGAACGGCTACACCTTC. Its protein is CASRDFGGNGYTF.

This clone was seen a few times. This sequence joins TRBV7-3 and TRBJ2-1, with 11 bases identical to TRBD2. CDR1 SGHTA and CDR2 FQGTGA come from the germline V gene. V lost 1 base to trimming and J lost 0 bases; unmatched junction nucleotides: 8. The CDR3 has 19 residues. The CDR3 nucleotides are TGTGCCAGCAGCTTAAGTCCCGAGACTAGCGGGGACTCCTACAATGAGCAGTTCTTC. Protein product: CASSLSPETSGDSYNEQFF.

The chain employs TRBV9 and TRBJ1-6; D remains ambiguous. This CDR3 region has 14 residues. Germline lookup yields CDR1 SGDLS and CDR2 YYNGEE. Trimming cost V 7 bases and J 7 bases, with 15 bases left between them. The CDR3 bases are TGTGCCAGCGGTGTTGGGCCAAGAAATTCACCCCTCCACTTT. Its translation is CASGVGPRNSPLHF.

This clone occurred once. J is TRBJ1-6 and V is TRBV5-1, with 7 nucleotides matching TRBD1. Germline trimming cut 6 bases from V and 8 bases from J; bases unmatched to any gene: 8. CDR1 and CDR2 (germline): SGHRS, YFSETQ. The length of the CDR3 is 14 residues. The CDR3 is CASNQGDDHSPLHF. The CDR3, as DNA: TGCGCCAGCAACCAGGGGGACGATCATTCACCCCTCCACTTT. Full variable domain (remainder filled in from reference TRBV5-1 and TRBJ1-6): KAGVTQTPRYLIKTRGQQVTLSCSPISGHRSVSWYQQTPGQGLQFLFEYFSETQRNKGNFPGRFSGRQFSNSRSEMNVSTLELGDSALYLCASNQGDDHSPLHFGNGTRLTVT.

The chain recombines TRBV20-1 with TRBJ2-7; TRBD1 might be the D (6 bases). Germline V gene data show CDR1 as DFQATT and CDR2 as SNEGSKA (reference sequence). The ends were cut back, 6 bases at V and 3 bases at J, with 15 bases in the middle. This CDR3 has 13 residues. The DNA for the CDR3 is TGCAGTGCCAGTCAGGGGAGCGGCTACGAGCAGTACTTC. This sequence encodes CSASQGSGYEQYF.

The chain carries TRBV7-8 and TRBJ1-1, with D perhaps TRBD1 (5 bases). There are 16 residues in the CDR3. Germline V CDR1 and CDR2: SGHVS, FQNEAQ. The V end lost 3 bases, the J end lost 3 bases, and 17 bases lay between the germline ends. CDR3 loop: CASSFLWQGGDTEAFF. In DNA, the CDR3 is TGTGCCAGCAGCTTCCTCTGGCAGGGAGGCGACACTGAAGCTTTCTTT.

V is TRBV6-2 or TRBV6-3 and J is TRBJ2-1; D is ambiguous. This CDR3 has 13 residues. Germline CDR1 MNHEY, CDR2 SVGEGT. V was trimmed by 2 bases and J by 13 bases, leaving 15 bases between them. The CDR3 loop is CASSYPLTGSQFF. The DNA of the CDR3 is TGTGCCAGCAGTTACCCCCTTACCGGGTCTCAGTTCTTC.

V and J are TRBV5-6 and TRBJ1-2; 8 positions agree with TRBD1. CDR1 and CDR2 (germline): SGHDT, YYEEEE. The V segment lost 7 bases and the J segment 3 bases; nucleotides outside the gene matches: 2. This CDR3 contains 12 residues. The CDR3 sequence: CASPGQDYGYTF. Written as DNA, the CDR3 is TGTGCCAGCCCGGGACAGGACTATGGCTACACCTTC.

The chain recombines TRBV5-8 with TRBJ1-3; D call uncertain. The CDR3 length is 13 residues. V lost 3 bases and J lost 8, with 12 bases in between. Germline lookup yields CDR1 SGHTS and CDR2 YDEGEE. DNA for the CDR3: TGTGCCAGCAGCTGGACTACAAGGTACACCATATATTTT. The encoded protein is CASSWTTRYTIYF.

The DNA for the CDR3 is TGTGCCAGCAGCCAACGGACAGGGGGAAACACCATATATTTT. Translation: CASSQRTGGNTIYF. V is TRBV3-1 (or the pseudogene TRBV3-2) and J is TRBJ1-3; 8 bases align to TRBD1. Germline values: CDR1 LGHDT, CDR2 YNNKEL (reference sequence). Germline trimming cut 2 bases from V and 4 bases from J; bases unmatched to any gene: 1. This CDR3 comprises 14 residues.

This sequence joins TRBV19 and TRBJ1-1, with TRBD1 as a possible D gene (5 bases). Germline V gene lookup returns CDR1 LNHDA and CDR2 SQIVND (reference sequence). The CDR3 spans 15 residues. V was clipped by 9 bases and J by 4 bases, with 21 bases between them. CDR3 DNA: TGTGCCAGCTTTATACGCAAGCAGGGTGGCACTGAAGCTTTCTTT. Protein sequence: CASFIRKQGGTEAFF. The complete variable domain, with remaining parts taken from reference TRBV19 and TRBJ1-1, reads DGGITQSPKYLFRKEGQNVTLSCEQNLNHDAMYWYRQDPGQGLRLIYYSQIVNDFQKGDIAEGYSVSREKKESFPLTVTSAQKNPTAFYLCASFIRKQGGTEAFFGQGTRLTVV.

This chain links TRBV6-2 or TRBV6-3 with TRBJ1-6; 8 bases map to TRBD1. The CDR3 loop spans 15 amino acids. Losses at the gene ends were 6 bases for V and 7 bases for J; bases not matched to a gene: 8. The germline V gene has CDR1 MNHEY and CDR2 SVGEGT. The CDR3 DNA follows: TGTGCCAGCAGCGTCGGACAGGGCGAAAATTCACCCCTCCACTTT. This codes for CASSVGQGENSPLHF.

J is TRBJ1-1 and V is TRBV9, with D tentatively TRBD1 (6 bases). Looked up from germline, CDR1 is SGDLS and CDR2 is YYNGEE. There are 16 residues in the CDR3. Trimming pared 0 bases from V and 1 base from J, leaving 13 bases between. The CDR3 here is CASSVGDRRPNTEAFF. CDR3 bases: TGTGCCAGCAGCGTAGGAGACAGGCGCCCGAACACTGAAGCTTTCTTT.

J is TRBJ2-1 and V is TRBV5-4; 13 bases align to TRBD2. V shed 2 bases, J shed 10 bases, and the junction held 6 bases outside the gene matches. This CDR3 comprises 15 residues. CDR1 and CDR2 from the germline V gene are SGHNT and YYREEE (reference sequence). The CDR3 reads CASSLTSGGAREQFF. DNA for the CDR3: TGTGCCAGCAGCTTAACTAGCGGGGGGGCGAGGGAGCAGTTCTTC.

The rearrangement uses TRBV6-5 and TRBJ2-5; possible D gene TRBD2, 6 bases. The CDR3 is 16 residues long. Germline loops: CDR1 MNHEY, CDR2 SVGAGI. V lost 0 bases, J lost 4 bases, and 15 bases lay in between. CDR3 in DNA: TGTGCCAGCAGTTACTCCGGGCTAGCGCCGACAGAGACCCAGTACTTC. It encodes CASSYSGLAPTETQYF.

The J gene is TRBJ2-7, the V gene TRBV29-1; perhaps TRBD2 as D (5 bases). Germline V gives CDR1 SQVTM, CDR2 ANQGSEA. Trimming cost V 4 bases and J 3 bases, with 7 bases left between them. CDR3 length equals 11 residues. The CDR3 sequence is CSVGGDYEQYF. CDR3 bases: TGCAGCGTTGGGGGAGACTACGAGCAGTACTTC.

This rearrangement joins TRBV11-3 to TRBJ2-2; maybe TRBD2 (6 bases). Germline assignment: CDR1 SGHNT and CDR2 YENEEA. Trimming stripped 1 base from V and 3 bases from J, with 12 bases between. The CDR3 is 16 amino acids. CDR3 protein: CASSLAGGYDTGELFF. In DNA form, the CDR3 reads TGTGCCAGCAGCTTAGCCGGGGGTTACGACACCGGGGAGCTGTTTTTT.

The V call is TRBV7-2, the J call TRBJ2-2, with D tentatively TRBD1 (6 bases). V was trimmed by 2 bases and J by 6 bases, leaving 10 bases between them. Germline-derived CDR1 and CDR2 are SGHTA and FQGNSA. The CDR3 has 14 residues. CDR3 residues: CASSLNRVAGELFF. The DNA of the CDR3 is TGTGCCAGCAGCTTAAACAGGGTTGCCGGGGAGCTGTTTTTT.

This sequence joins TRBV2 and TRBJ1-5, with 7 bases matching TRBD1. J lost 7 bases, V lost 5 bases, and 11 bases had no gene match. Germline CDR1 and CDR2: SNHLY and FYNNEI. The CDR3 runs to 15 residues. This CDR3 is CASSLGTELRQPQHF. The DNA for the CDR3 is TGTGCCAGCAGTCTCGGGACAGAACTACGGCAGCCCCAGCATTTT.

This clone was observed a few times. This chain connects TRBV12-3 or TRBV12-4 to TRBJ1-1; a weak D match, TRBD1 (5 bases). V shed 7 bases and J shed 1 base, with 10 bases lying between them. This CDR3 comprises 13 residues. For the CDR3, the DNA is TGTGCCAGCACCTTGACAGCGAACACTGAAGCTTTCTTT. Translated: CASTLTANTEAFF.

V is TRBV24-1 and J is TRBJ2-1, with D perhaps matching TRBD2 (5 bases). The CDR3 contains 15 residues. Deletions cut 2 bases from V and 8 bases from J, with 15 bases between. Germline V gene sequence: CDR1 KGHDR, CDR2 SFDVKD. CDR3 sequence (DNA): TGTGCCACCAGTGATTCCCACCCTACGCGGGATGAGCAGTTCTTC. This codes for CATSDSHPTRDEQFF.